This T cell receptor (beta chain) was sequenced for a study of shared T cell receptors in the human thymus (dated by TCRdb to 2020 to 2023). About the full investigation: The study examined how the human thymus generates shared, self-reactive T-cell receptor alpha chains.

In its sample, this clone was seen once. This receptor's antigen is unknown. No quality values exist for individual bases; no much larger clone is one base distant. Reading the germline V gene (reference sequence) gives CDR1 MNHEY and CDR2 SMNVEV. The CDR3 runs 16 amino acids, cysteine and phenylalanine included. The only DNA kept is the CDR3, 48 bases in frame from the first base. From V the trimming removes 4 bases and from J it removes 4 bases, while the gene matches leave 10 bases of the junction unaccounted for. The method behind the library was the immunoSEQ multiplex PCR assay. TCRdb retrieved this table from immuneACCESS and kept in-frame rearrangements only. Not all clones are present; in checked studies, unresolved V genes account for under half, and no reason is known for the remainder. The sample yields around 340,000 clones; more than 85% were counted once. The ten largest clones add up to roughly 0.02% of the sample.

Input material: thymocytes. The clonotype was recovered from a human donor. Recombination connected TRBV27 to TRBJ2-1; TRBD1 fits 7 bases in the junction. The CDR3 amino acid sequence is: CASSSQRDSLYNEQFF. The DNA sequence reads TGTGCCAGCAGTTCCCAACGGGACAGCCTTTACAATGAGCAGTTCTTC.